A selection of T cell receptor beta chains follows, all from one sample in a study of patients and donors after allogeneic stem cell transplantation. TCRdb re-called the RT-PCR reads with MiXCR, one entry per CDR3 protein. Of roughly 12,000 distinct CDR3 sequences listed, about 23% are singletons. The sequenced sample consisted of blood, either unsorted or a sorted T cell fraction (not recorded which). Receptor source: a human donor who was either an allogeneic HSCT recipient or a stem cell or donor lymphocyte infusion donor (not recorded which). It is not recorded whose cells these are; they may come from a transplant donor. Each CDR3 is given with its conserved first and last residue.

v_call	j_call	cdr3_aa
TRBV7-2	TRBJ1-5	CASSLPGPQPQHF
TRBV20-1	TRBJ2-3	CSARGFATQYF
TRBV7-3	TRBJ1-2	CASSPRQGNYGYTF
TRBV4-3	TRBJ1-6	CASSNSYNSPLHF
TRBV20-1	TRBJ2-1	CSATSALSSYNEQFF
TRBV5-6	TRBJ1-4	CASSLEGRWNEKLFF
TRBV6-2/TRBV6-3	TRBJ2-3	CASNHPTRDSDTQYF
TRBV10-3	TRBJ2-1	CAIKDIASNEQFF
TRBV3-1	TRBJ1-1	CASSQDSGPTEAFF
TRBV28	TRBJ1-2	CASTLDRGDYGYTF
TRBV25-1	TRBJ2-7	CASSVTGYSYEQYF
TRBV5-6	TRBJ2-1	CASSFSRSSGRVIDNEQFF
TRBV6-2/TRBV6-3	TRBJ2-1	CASSFQGLAEGGQFF
TRBV25-1	TRBJ2-7	CASSELVFDEQYF
TRBV28	TRBJ1-5	CASSEMGPQPQHF
TRBV7-2	TRBJ1-6	CASSLAGELGSPLYF
TRBV2	TRBJ2-1	CASSGDRNEQFF
TRBV4-3	TRBJ1-3	CASSQEWVSGNTIYF
TRBV15	TRBJ2-7	CATSFPGRPYEQYF
TRBV11-2	TRBJ1-1	CASSLVTGDVKAFF
TRBV9	TRBJ2-5	CASTQAGSETQYF
TRBV15	TRBJ1-5	CATSRGQGINQPQHF
TRBV20-1	TRBJ1-2	CSAPTPLDPGGYTF
TRBV5-1	TRBJ1-5	CASSPEGNQPQHF
TRBV28	TRBJ2-7	CASRPGGSSYEQYF
TRBV5-5	TRBJ1-1	CASSFGGRGGAFF
TRBV5-1	TRBJ2-1	CASSPILAKYGEQFF
TRBV12-3/TRBV12-4	TRBJ2-3	CASSADRGTDTQYF
TRBV7-9	TRBJ1-6	CASSLEPYNSPLHF
TRBV7-9	TRBJ1-3	CASKTGGSAGNTIYF
TRBV7-8	TRBJ2-1	CASSSPRGPNEQFF
TRBV4-1	TRBJ1-5	CASSQDPLDQPQHF
TRBV6-2/TRBV6-3	TRBJ2-1	CASSLRWSGAVNEQFF
TRBV6-5	TRBJ1-6	CASSYGGLIDSPLHF
TRBV4-3	TRBJ2-2	CASSVGLPTGELFF
TRBV7-6	TRBJ1-4	CASSLAPRVATNEKLFF
TRBV12-3/TRBV12-4	TRBJ2-3	CASSLAWGRVKDTQYF
TRBV4-1	TRBJ1-5	CASSQGQGRRNQPQHF
TRBV3-1	TRBJ1-4	CASSLRTTNEKLFF
TRBV25-1	TRBJ2-3	CASSEVNTDTQYF
TRBV7-9	TRBJ1-2	CASSFGQALNYGYTF
TRBV5-1	TRBJ1-1	CASSLGQTPMNTEAFF
TRBV7-9	TRBJ1-1	CASSLIQAMNTEAFF
TRBV11-2	TRBJ1-1	CASSLQPQNLGAFF
TRBV12-3/TRBV12-4	TRBJ1-5	CASSLDAWTNSNQPQHF
TRBV29-1	TRBJ2-3	CSVATSAADTQYF
TRBV12-3/TRBV12-4	TRBJ1-5	CASSPDHDLNQPQHF
TRBV4-2	TRBJ1-1	CASSQPTEWDTEAFF
TRBV12-3/TRBV12-4	TRBJ2-3	CASSLLAGPTDTQYF
TRBV20-1	TRBJ1-3	CSARDSSSGNTIYF
TRBV18	TRBJ1-2	CASSPPGSYGYTF
TRBV15	TRBJ1-1	CATSFSGRREAFF
TRBV7-6	TRBJ1-1	CASSLGGGTQAFF
TRBV7-8	TRBJ1-6	CASSSPIRGNSPLHF
TRBV7-8	TRBJ1-5	CASSLALGNQPQHF
TRBV19	TRBJ2-2	CASSNLAGGPGELFF
TRBV24-1	TRBJ2-7	CATSTSLGYEQYF
TRBV5-1	TRBJ1-5	CASSLGDREDQPQHF
TRBV20-1	TRBJ2-3	CSASETSGRGDTQYF